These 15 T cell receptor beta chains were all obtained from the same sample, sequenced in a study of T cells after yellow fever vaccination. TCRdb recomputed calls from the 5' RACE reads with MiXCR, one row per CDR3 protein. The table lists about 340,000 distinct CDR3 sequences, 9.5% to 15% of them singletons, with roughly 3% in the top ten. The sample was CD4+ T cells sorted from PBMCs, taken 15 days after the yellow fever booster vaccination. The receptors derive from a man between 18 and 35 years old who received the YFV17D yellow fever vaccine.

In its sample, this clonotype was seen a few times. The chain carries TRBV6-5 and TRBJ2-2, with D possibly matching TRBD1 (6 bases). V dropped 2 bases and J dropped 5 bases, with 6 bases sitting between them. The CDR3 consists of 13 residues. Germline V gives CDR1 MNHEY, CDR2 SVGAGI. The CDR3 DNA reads TGTGCCAGCAGTTACAGGGGGACCGGGGAGCTGTTTTTT. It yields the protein CASSYRGTGELFF.

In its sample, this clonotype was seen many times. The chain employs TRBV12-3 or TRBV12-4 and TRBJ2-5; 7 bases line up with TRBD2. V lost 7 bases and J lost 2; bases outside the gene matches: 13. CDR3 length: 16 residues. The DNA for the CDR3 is TGTGCCAGCACCGAGCGGGACGGGAGATCTCAAGAGACCCAGTACTTC. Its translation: CASTERDGRSQETQYF.

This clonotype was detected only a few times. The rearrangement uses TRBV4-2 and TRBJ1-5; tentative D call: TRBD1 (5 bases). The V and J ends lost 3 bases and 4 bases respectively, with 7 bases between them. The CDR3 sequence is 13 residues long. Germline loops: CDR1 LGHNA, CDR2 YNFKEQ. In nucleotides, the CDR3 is TGTGCCAGCAGCCACGACAGAAATCAGCCCCAGCATTTT. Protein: CASSHDRNQPQHF.

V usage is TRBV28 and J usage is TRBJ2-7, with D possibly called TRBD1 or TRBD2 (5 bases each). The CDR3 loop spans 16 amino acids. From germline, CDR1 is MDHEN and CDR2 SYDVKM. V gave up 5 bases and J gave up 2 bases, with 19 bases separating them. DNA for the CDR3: TGTGCCAGCAGTCCCAAAGGGGCAGGGAGAACCTACGAGCAGTACGTC. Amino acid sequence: CASSPKGAGRTYEQYV.

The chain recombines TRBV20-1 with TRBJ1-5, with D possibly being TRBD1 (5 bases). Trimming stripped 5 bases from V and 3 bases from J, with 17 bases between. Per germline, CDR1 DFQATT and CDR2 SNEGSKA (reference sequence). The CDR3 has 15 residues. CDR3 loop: CSARGRSGYNQPQHF. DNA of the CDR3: TGCAGTGCTCGAGGGCGGTCAGGGTACAATCAGCCCCAGCATTTT.

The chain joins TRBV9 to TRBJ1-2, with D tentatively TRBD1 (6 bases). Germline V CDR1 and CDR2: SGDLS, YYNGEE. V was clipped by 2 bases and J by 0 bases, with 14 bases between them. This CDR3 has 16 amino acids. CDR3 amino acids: CASSVGGQATNYGYTF. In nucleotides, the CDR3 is TGTGCCAGCAGCGTGGGGGGCCAGGCAACTAACTATGGCTACACCTTC.

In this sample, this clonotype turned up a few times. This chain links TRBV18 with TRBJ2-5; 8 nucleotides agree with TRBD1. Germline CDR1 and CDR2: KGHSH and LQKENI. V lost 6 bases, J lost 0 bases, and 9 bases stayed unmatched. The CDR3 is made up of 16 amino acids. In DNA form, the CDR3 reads TGTGCCAGCTCTCCTTTCACAGGGGGAAACCAAGAGACCCAGTACTTC. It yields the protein CASSPFTGGNQETQYF.

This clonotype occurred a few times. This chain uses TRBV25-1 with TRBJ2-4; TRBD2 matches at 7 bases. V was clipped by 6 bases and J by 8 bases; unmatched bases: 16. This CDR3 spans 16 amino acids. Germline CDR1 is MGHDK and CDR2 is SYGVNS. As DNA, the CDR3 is TGTGCCAGCAGCACCTCCCCTGGGGGGGAAAACCACATTCAGTACTTC. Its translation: CASSTSPGGENHIQYF.

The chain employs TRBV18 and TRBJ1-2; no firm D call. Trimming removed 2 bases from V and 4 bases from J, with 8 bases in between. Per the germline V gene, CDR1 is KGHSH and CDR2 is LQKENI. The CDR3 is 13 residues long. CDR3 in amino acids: CASSPEASYGYTF. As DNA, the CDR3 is TGTGCCAGCTCACCAGAGGCTTCCTATGGCTACACCTTC.

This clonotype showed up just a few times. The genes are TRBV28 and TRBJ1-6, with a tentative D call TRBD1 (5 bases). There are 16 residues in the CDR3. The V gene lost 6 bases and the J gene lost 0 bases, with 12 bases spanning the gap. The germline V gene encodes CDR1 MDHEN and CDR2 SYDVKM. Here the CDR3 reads CASSRAGSSYNSPLHF. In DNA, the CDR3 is TGTGCCAGCAGCCGGGCAGGGAGCTCCTATAATTCACCCCTCCACTTT.

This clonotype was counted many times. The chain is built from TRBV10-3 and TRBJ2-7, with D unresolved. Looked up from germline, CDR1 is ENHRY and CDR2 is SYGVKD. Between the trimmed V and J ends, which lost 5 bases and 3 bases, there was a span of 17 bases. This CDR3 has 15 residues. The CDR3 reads CAISTPKATDYEQYF. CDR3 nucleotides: TGTGCCATCAGTACCCCGAAAGCGACTGACTACGAGCAGTACTTC.

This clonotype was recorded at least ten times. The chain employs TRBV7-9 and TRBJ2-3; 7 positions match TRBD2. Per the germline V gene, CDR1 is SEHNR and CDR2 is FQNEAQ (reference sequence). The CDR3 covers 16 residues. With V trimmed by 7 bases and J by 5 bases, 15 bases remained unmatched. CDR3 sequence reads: CASTEGVGLWGDTQYF. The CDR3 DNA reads TGTGCCAGCACTGAGGGAGTGGGACTATGGGGAGATACGCAGTATTTT.

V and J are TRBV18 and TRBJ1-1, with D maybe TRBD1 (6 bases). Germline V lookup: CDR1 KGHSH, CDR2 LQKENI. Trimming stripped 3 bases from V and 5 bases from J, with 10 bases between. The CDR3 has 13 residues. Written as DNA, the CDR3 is TGTGCCAGCTCACCCCCGGACAGTACTGAAGCTTTCTTT. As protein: CASSPPDSTEAFF.

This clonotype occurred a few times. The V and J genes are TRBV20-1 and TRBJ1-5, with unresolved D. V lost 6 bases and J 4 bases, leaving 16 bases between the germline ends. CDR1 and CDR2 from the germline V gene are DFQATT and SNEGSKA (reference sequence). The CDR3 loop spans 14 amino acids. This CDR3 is CSAGRAEGNQPQHF. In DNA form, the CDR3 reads TGCAGTGCCGGGCGGGCAGAGGGTAATCAGCCCCAGCATTTT.

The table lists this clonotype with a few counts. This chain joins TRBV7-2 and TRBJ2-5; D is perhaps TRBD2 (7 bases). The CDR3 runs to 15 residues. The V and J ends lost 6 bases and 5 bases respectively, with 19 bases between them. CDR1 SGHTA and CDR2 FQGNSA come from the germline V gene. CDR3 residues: CASRPTGGLGETQYF. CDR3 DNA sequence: TGTGCCAGCAGACCTACCGGGGGGCTTGGTGAGACCCAGTACTTC.